What follows are 14 T cell receptor beta chains derived from one specimen sequenced in a study of neurological immune-mediated disorders. Using its own MiXCR run on the 5' RACE reads, TCRdb lists one record per CDR3 protein. The table records approximately 50,000 distinct CDR3 sequences, roughly 3.8% of them present only once. Specimen: PBMCs. The source is a man in his sixties with multiple sclerosis.

This clonotype occurred many times. V gene TRBV5-1 combines with J gene TRBJ2-7, with D perhaps TRBD1 or TRBD2 (6 bases each). V lost 0 bases to trimming and J lost 5 bases, with 15 bases between them. The CDR3 totals 15 residues. Germline V gene sequence: CDR1 SGHRS, CDR2 YFSETQ. The CDR3 reads CASSLGLGGRNEQYF. The CDR3 DNA reads as TGCGCCAGCAGCTTGGGCCTTGGGGGGCGAAACGAGCAGTACTTC. Full variable domain (remainder filled in from reference TRBV5-1 and TRBJ2-7): KAGVTQTPRYLIKTRGQQVTLSCSPISGHRSVSWYQQTPGQGLQFLFEYFSETQRNKGNFPGRFSGRQFSNSRSEMNVSTLELGDSALYLCASSLGLGGRNEQYFGPGTRLTVT.

This clonotype was seen ten or more times. This rearrangement joins TRBV3-1 to TRBJ1-1, with D unclear. Germline values: CDR1 LGHDT, CDR2 YNNKEL (reference sequence). This CDR3 is built from 14 residues. The ends were cut back, 2 bases at V and 0 bases at J, with 7 bases in the middle. The CDR3 loop reads CASSQQHLNTEAFF. For the CDR3, the DNA is TGTGCCAGCAGCCAACAACACTTGAACACTGAAGCTTTCTTT.

This clonotype was counted ten times or more. A much larger clone is a single base away; this may be a read error. The gene calls are TRBV9 and TRBJ2-1; D gene unclear. V was shortened by 4 bases and J by 10 bases, with 15 bases between the two germline ends. The germline V gene encodes CDR1 SGDLS and CDR2 YYNGEE. This CDR3 comprises 13 residues. The CDR3 here is CASSWSEWSEQFF. The CDR3 bases are TGTGCCAGCAGCTGGAGCGAATGGAGCGAGCAGTTCTTC.

This clonotype was detected many times. The V and J genes are TRBV2 and TRBJ1-5, with a weak D call TRBD1 (5 bases). Per the germline V gene, CDR1 is SNHLY and CDR2 is FYNNEI. This CDR3 comprises 12 residues. Trimming stripped 8 bases from V and 7 bases from J, with 12 bases between. The CDR3 reads CASGGPAQPQHF. The CDR3 DNA is TGTGCCAGCGGGGGACCGGCACAGCCCCAGCATTTT.

Many counts were recorded for this clonotype. V is TRBV12-3 or TRBV12-4 and J is TRBJ1-2; 7 bases line up with TRBD1. J lost 0 bases, V lost 3 bases, and 7 bases had no gene match. This CDR3 region has 16 residues. The CDR3: CASSFGQGGTNYGYTF. DNA for the CDR3: TGTGCCAGCAGTTTCGGGCAGGGGGGCACTAACTATGGCTACACCTTC.

This clonotype has a count of ten or more. A junction end diverges from the germline sequence, so it may reflect a read error. V gene TRBV20-1 combines with J gene TRBJ2-3; D gene uncertain. CDR3 length equals 10 residues. Germline V gene lookup returns CDR1 DFQATT and CDR2 SNEGSKA (reference sequence). This chain's CDR3 is CSARDDTQYF. CDR3 nucleotide sequence: TGCAGTGCTCGAGATGATACGCAGTATTTT.

This clonotype was observed many times. CDR3 in amino acids: CASSLSPGQVEFF. The CDR3 DNA reads TGTGCCAGCAGCCTCTCACCTGGACAGGTTGAGTTCTTC. This sequence joins TRBV4-2 and TRBJ2-1; 7 bases align to TRBD1. Trimming took 4 bases from V and 14 from J; bases not matched to a gene: 11. This CDR3 has 13 amino acids. Per germline, CDR1 LGHNA and CDR2 YNFKEQ.

In the case of this clonotype: A much larger clone differs from this one at a single base, so this may be a read error. The CDR3 loop is CASSLLGVYQPQNF. CDR3 sequence (DNA): TGTGCCAGCAGTTTATTGGGGGTGTATCAGCCCCAGAATTTT. The chain carries TRBV28 and TRBJ1-5, with D possibly being TRBD1 (5 bases). Looked up from germline, CDR1 is MDHEN and CDR2 is SYDVKM. CDR3 size: 14 residues. Full variable domain (outside the CDR3, taken from reference TRBV28 and TRBJ1-5): DVKVTQSSRYLVKRTGEKVFLECVQDMDHENMFWYRQDPGLGLRLIYFSYDVKMKEKGDIPEGYSVSREKKERFSLILESASTNQTSMYLCASSLLGVYQPQNFGDGTRLSIL.

This sequence joins TRBV20-1 and TRBJ2-2, with D uncertain. The V and J ends lost 1 base and 1 base respectively, with 4 bases between them. The CDR3 runs to 13 residues. CDR1 DFQATT and CDR2 SNEGSKA come from the germline V gene (reference sequence). The CDR3 DNA reads TGCAGTGCTAGAGCCGGGAACACCGGGGAGCTGTTTTTT. It codes for CSARAGNTGELFF.

This clonotype has only a few counts. The chain uses TRBV5-1 and TRBJ2-7; 7 nucleotides agree with TRBD1. This CDR3 has 15 residues. V shed 4 bases, J shed 1 base, and the junction held 8 bases outside the gene matches. From germline, CDR1 is SGHRS and CDR2 YFSETQ. In nucleotides, the CDR3 is TGCGCCAGCAGCGTAGTACCGGGACAGTCCTACGAGCAGTACTTC. Protein: CASSVVPGQSYEQYF.

This clonotype was seen many times. The chain joins TRBV29-1 to TRBJ1-2; D remains unclear. The germline V gene has CDR1 SQVTM and CDR2 ANQGSEA. The length of the CDR3 is 12 residues. Trimming took off 1 base at V and 9 bases at J, with 12 bases between the two ends. The CDR3 DNA sequence: TGCAGCGTTGAAGGAGTTGGCAGACGCTACACCTTC. Amino acids: CSVEGVGRRYTF. The whole variable domain, remainder taken from reference TRBV29-1 and TRBJ1-2, is SAVISQKPSRDICQRGTSLTIQCQVDSQVTMMFWYRQQPGQSLTLIATANQGSEATYESGFVIDKFPISRPNLTFSTLTVSNMSPEDSSIYLCSVEGVGRRYTFGSGTRLTVV.

There are many counts of this clonotype. The DNA for the CDR3 is TGTGCCAGCAGCCCCACTAGCTTCCGTGGCGAGCAGTACTTC. This encodes CASSPTSFRGEQYF. The V gene is TRBV7-2, the J gene TRBJ2-7; the D gene is possibly TRBD2 (6 bases). This CDR3 has 14 amino acids. Trimming cost V 5 bases and J 6 bases, with 17 bases left between them. Germline CDR1 is SGHTA and CDR2 is FQGNSA.

This clonotype was seen ten or more times. V and J are TRBV5-1 and TRBJ2-6; D uncertain. V shed 0 bases and J shed 2 bases, with 6 bases lying between them. The CDR3 contains 15 residues. Germline CDR1 and CDR2: SGHRS and YFSETQ. The DNA for the CDR3 is TGCGCCAGCAGCTTGGGGGGAACTGGGGCCAACGTCCTGACTTTC. Protein product: CASSLGGTGANVLTF. Supplemented by reference TRBV5-1 and TRBJ2-6, the full variable domain reads KAGVTQTPRYLIKTRGQQVTLSCSPISGHRSVSWYQQTPGQGLQFLFEYFSETQRNKGNFPGRFSGRQFSNSRSEMNVSTLELGDSALYLCASSLGGTGANVLTFGAGSRLTVL.

This clonotype has ten or more counts. The chain joins TRBV15 to TRBJ2-5; D is possibly TRBD1 or TRBD2 (5 bases each). Trimming shortened V by 0 bases and J by 2 bases, and 10 bases separated the two germline ends. Germline V gene data show CDR1 as LNHNV and CDR2 as YYDKDF (reference sequence). This CDR3 spans 15 amino acids. CDR3 in amino acids: CATSRDPGLQETQYF. In DNA, the CDR3 is TGTGCCACCAGCAGAGATCCGGGGCTGCAAGAGACCCAGTACTTC.